This passage covers 4 T cell receptor beta chains from one sample sequenced in a study of post-analysis software for immune sequencing data. Broader study findings: Patients had higher frequencies than controls of roughly five TRBV segments, including TRBV5-6, TRBV5-1 and TRBV20-1.

For these TCRs, the target antigens are not known. cDNA libraries of TCR beta carried unique molecular identifiers. TCRdb re-called the PCR reads with MiXCR, one entry per CDR3 protein. The profile shows roughly 800,000 distinct CDR3 sequences, 53% of them singletons. Sequenced material: blood. The receptors were sampled from a girl aged 10 to 17 with multiple sclerosis.

V usage is TRBV5-1 and J usage is TRBJ2-7; 12 bases are shared with TRBD2. Germline V gives CDR1 SGHRS, CDR2 YFSETQ. The CDR3 covers 14 residues. J gave up 5 bases and V 2 bases, and 2 bases lay outside the gene matches. The CDR3 DNA is TGCGCCAGCAGCTTACGGACTAGCGGGGACGAGCAGTACTTC. Translating it yields CASSLRTSGDEQYF.

This chain uses TRBV12-3 or TRBV12-4 with TRBJ2-5, with 7 bases aligning to TRBD2. V gave up 5 bases and J gave up 1 base; unmatched junction bases: 7. CDR3 length: 15 residues. The CDR3 DNA follows: TGTGCCAGCAGTCCCCTTGGGAGGGCCCAAGAGACCCAGTACTTC. Translated: CASSPLGRAQETQYF.

This chain links TRBV10-1 with TRBJ2-2; 8 bases align to TRBD1. This CDR3 has 15 amino acids. The germline V gene encodes CDR1 WNHNN and CDR2 SYGVQD (reference sequence). Unmatched junction bases numbered 8, after V lost 10 bases and J lost 1 base. DNA for the CDR3: TGCGCCACAAACAGGGGGACAGGGAACACCGGGGAGCTGTTTTTT. Its translation is CATNRGTGNTGELFF.

Of note for this clonotype: A much larger clone differs by one base, so this may be a read error. The chain uses TRBV6-6 and TRBJ2-5, with D perhaps TRBD2 (5 bases). V dropped 6 bases and J dropped 11 bases, with 16 bases sitting between them. The germline V gene has CDR1 MNHNY and CDR2 SVGAGI (reference sequence). CDR3 size: 12 residues. CDR3 DNA: TGTGCCAGCAGGATTAGCGTCAATGAGCAGTACTTC. Protein sequence: CASRISVNEQYF.